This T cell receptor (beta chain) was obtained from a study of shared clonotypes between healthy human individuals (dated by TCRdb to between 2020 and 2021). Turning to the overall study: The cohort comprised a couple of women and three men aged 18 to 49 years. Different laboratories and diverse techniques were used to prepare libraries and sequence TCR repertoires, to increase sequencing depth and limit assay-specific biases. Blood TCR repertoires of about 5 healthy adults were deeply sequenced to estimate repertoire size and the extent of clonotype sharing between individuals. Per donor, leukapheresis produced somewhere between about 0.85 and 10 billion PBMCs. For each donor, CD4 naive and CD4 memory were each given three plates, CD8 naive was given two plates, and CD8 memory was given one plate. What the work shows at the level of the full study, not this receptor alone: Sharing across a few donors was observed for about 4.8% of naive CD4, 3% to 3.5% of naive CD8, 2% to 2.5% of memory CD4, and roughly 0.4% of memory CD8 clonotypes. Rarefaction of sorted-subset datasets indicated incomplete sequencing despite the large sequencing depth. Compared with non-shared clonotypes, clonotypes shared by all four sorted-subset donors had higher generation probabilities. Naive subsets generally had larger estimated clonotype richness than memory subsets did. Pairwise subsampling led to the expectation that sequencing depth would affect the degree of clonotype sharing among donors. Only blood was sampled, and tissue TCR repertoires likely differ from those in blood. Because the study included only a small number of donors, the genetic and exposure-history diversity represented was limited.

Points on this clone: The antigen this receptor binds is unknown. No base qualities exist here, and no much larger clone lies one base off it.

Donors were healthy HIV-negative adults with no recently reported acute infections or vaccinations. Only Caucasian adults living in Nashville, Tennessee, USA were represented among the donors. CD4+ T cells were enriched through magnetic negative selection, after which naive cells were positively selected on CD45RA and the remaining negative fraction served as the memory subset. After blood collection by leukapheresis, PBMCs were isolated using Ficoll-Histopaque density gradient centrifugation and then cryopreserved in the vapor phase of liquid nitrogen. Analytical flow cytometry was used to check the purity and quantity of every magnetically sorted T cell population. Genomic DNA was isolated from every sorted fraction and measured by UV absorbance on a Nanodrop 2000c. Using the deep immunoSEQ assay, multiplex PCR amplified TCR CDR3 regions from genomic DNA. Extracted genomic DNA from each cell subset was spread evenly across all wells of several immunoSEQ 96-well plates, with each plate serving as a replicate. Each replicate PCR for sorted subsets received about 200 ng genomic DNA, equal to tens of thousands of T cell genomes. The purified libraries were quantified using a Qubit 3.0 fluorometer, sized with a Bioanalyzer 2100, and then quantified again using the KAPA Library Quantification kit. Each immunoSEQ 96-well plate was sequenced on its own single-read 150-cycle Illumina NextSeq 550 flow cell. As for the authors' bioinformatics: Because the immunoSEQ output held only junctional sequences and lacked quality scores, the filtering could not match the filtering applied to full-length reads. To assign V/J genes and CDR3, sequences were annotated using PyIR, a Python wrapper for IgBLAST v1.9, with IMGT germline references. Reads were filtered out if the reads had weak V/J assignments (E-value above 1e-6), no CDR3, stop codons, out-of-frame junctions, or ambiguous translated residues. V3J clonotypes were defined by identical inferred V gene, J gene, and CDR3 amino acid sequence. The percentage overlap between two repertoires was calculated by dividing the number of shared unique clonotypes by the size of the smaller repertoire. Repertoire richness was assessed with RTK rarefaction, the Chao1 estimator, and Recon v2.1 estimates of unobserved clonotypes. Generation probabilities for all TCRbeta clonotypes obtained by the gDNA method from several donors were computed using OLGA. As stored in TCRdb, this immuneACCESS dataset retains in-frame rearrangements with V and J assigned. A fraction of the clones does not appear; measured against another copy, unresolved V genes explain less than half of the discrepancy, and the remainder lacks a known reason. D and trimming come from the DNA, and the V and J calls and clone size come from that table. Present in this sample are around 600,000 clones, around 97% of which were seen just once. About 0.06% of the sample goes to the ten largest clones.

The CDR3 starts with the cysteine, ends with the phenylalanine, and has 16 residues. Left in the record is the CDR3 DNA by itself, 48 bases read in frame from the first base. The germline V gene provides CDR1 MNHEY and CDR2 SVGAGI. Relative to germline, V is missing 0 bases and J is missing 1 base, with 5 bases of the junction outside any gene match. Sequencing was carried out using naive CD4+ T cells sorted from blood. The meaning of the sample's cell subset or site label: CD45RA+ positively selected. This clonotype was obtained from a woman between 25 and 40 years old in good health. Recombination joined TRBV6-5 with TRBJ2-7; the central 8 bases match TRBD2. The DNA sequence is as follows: TGTGCCAGCAGTTACTCGAGCGGGAGAGGATCCTACGAGCAGTACTTC. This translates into CASSYSSGRGSYEQYF.